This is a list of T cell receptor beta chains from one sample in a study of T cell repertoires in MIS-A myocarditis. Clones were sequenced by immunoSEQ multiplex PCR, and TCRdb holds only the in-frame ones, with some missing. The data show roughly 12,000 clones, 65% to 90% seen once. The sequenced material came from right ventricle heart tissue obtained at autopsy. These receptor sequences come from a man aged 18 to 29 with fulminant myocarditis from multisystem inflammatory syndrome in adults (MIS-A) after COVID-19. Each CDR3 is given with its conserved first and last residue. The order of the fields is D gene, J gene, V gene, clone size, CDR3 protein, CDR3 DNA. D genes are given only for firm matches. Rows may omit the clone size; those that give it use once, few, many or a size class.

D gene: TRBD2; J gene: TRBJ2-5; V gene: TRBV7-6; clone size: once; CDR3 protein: CASTIAGEWETQYF; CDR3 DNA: TGTGCCAGCACAATAGCGGGGGAATGGGAGACCCAGTACTTC
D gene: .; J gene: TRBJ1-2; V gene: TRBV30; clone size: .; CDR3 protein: CAWDLYNYGYTF; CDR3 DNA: TGTGCCTGGGATTTATACAACTATGGCTACACCTTC
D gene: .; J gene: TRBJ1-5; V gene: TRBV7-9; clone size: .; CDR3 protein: CASSQGLRPQHF; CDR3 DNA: TGTGCCAGCAGTCAGGGCCTCCGGCCCCAGCATTTT
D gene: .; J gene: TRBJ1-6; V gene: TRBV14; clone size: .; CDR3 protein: CASSQDRVPNSPLHF; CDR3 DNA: TGTGCCAGCAGCCAAGACCGGGTTCCCAATTCACCCCTCCACTTT
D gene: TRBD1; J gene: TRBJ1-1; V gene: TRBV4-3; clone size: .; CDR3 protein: CASSQAVRGGAGTEAFF; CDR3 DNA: TGCGCCAGCAGCCAAGCGGTTCGAGGGGGCGCGGGCACTGAAGCTTTCTTT
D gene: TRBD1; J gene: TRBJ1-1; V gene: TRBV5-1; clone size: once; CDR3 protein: CASSPAGFAGGSTEAFF; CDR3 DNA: TGCGCCAGCAGCCCGGCGGGGTTCGCAGGGGGAAGTACTGAAGCTTTCTTT
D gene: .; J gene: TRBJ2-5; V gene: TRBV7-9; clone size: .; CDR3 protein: CASSLTLQETQYF; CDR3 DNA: TGTGCCAGCAGCTTAACATTGCAAGAGACCCAGTACTTC
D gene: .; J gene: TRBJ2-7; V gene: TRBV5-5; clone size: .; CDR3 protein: CASSLGITYEQYF; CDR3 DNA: TGTGCCAGCAGCTTAGGTATCACCTACGAGCAGTACTTC
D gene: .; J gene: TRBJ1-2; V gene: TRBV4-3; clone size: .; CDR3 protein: CASSQVLGGRGYTF; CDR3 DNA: TGCGCCAGCAGCCAAGTTTTAGGGGGAAGGGGCTACACCTTC
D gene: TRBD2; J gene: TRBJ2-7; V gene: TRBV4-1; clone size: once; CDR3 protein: CASSQDQPGGLSYEQYF; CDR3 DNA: TGCGCCAGCAGCCAAGATCAACCGGGAGGACTGTCCTACGAGCAGTACTTC
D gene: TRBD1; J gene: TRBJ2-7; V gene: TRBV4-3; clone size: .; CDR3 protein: CASSHNTGGEQYF; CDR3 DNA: TGCGCCAGCAGCCACAACACAGGGGGCGAGCAGTACTTC
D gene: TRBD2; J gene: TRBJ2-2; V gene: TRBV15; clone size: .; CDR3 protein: CATSKIAGATGELFF; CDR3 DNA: TGTGCCACCAGCAAAATAGCGGGGGCGACCGGGGAGCTGTTTTTT
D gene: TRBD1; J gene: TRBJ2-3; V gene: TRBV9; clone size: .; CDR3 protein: CASSVGQGSDTQYF; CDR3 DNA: TGTGCCAGCAGCGTAGGACAGGGATCAGATACGCAGTATTTT
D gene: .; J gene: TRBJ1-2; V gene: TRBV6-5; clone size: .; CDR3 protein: CASSYSRPGLGYGYTF; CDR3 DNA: TGTGCCAGCAGTTACTCAAGGCCGGGGTTAGGCTATGGCTACACCTTC
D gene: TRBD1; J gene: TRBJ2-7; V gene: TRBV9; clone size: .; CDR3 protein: CASSLEQGTYEQYF; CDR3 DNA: TGTGCCAGCAGCTTAGAACAGGGGACCTACGAGCAGTACTTC
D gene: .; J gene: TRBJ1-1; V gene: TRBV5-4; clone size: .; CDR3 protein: CASSNDLTVNTEAFF; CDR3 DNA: TGTGCCAGCAGCAACGACCTGACAGTGAACACTGAAGCTTTCTTT
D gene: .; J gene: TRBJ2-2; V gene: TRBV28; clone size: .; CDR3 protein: CASSRDPRNTGELFF; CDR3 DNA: TGTGCCAGCAGCCGGGACCCCCGGAACACCGGGGAGCTGTTTTTT
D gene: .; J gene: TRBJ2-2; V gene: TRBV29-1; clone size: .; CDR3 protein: CSVWDLGELFF; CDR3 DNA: TGCAGCGTTTGGGACTTGGGGGAGCTGTTTTTT
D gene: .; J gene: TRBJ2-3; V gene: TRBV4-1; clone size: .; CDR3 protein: CASSHTRYSTDTQYF; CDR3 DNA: TGCGCCAGCAGCCACACTAGATACTCCACAGATACGCAGTATTTT
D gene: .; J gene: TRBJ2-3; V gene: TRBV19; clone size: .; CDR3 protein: CASSWEYNTDTQYF; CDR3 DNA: TGTGCCAGTTCGTGGGAATACAACACAGATACGCAGTATTTT
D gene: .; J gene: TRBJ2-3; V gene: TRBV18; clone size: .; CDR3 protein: CASSPTRGTDTQYF; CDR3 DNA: TGTGCCAGCTCACCGACACGAGGCACAGATACGCAGTATTTT
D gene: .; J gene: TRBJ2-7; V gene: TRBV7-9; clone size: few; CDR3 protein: CASSPRYEQYF; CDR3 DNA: TGTGCCAGCAGCCCCCGATACGAGCAGTACTTC
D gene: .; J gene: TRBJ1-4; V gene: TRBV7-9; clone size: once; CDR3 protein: CASAPKAYLAGNEKLFF; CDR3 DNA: TGTGCCAGCGCCCCCAAGGCCTACCTAGCGGGTAATGAAAAACTGTTTTTT
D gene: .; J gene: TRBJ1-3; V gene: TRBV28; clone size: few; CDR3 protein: CASTRTYLRNTIYF; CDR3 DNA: TGTGCCAGCACTCGGACCTACTTAAGAAACACCATATATTTT
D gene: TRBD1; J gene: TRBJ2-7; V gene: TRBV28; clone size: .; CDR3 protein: CASTSPGTASYEQYF; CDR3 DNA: TGTGCCAGCACCTCACCGGGGACAGCTTCCTACGAGCAGTACTTC
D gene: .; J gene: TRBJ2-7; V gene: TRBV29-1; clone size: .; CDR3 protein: CSVGKDSYEQYF; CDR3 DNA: TGCAGCGTCGGAAAGGACTCCTACGAGCAGTACTTC
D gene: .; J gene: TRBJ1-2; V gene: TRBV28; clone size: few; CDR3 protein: CASSPTGPARIYGYTF; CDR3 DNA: TGTGCCAGCAGTCCCACAGGGCCGGCAAGGATCTATGGCTACACCTTC
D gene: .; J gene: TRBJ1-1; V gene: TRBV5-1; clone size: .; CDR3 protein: CASSFMKGSEAFF; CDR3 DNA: TGCGCCAGCAGCTTCATGAAGGGGTCTGAAGCTTTCTTT
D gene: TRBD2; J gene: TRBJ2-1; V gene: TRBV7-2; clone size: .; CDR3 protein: CASSRSGGASNEQFF; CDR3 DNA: TGTGCCAGCAGCCGTAGCGGGGGGGCCAGCAATGAGCAGTTCTTC
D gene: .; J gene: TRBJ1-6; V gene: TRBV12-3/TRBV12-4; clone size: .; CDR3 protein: CASSSNINSPLHF; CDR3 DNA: TGTGCCAGCAGTTCTAACATCAATTCACCCCTCCACTTT
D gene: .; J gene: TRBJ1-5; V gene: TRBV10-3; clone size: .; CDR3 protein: CAISEGQNQPQHF; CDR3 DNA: TGTGCCATCAGTGAGGGACAGAATCAGCCCCAGCATTTT
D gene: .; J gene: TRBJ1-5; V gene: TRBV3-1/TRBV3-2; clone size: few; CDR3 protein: CASSQDAGADQPQHF; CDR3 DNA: TGTGCCAGCAGCCAAGATGCAGGTGCGGATCAGCCCCAGCATTTT
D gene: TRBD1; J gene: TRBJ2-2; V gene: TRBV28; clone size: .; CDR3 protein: CASSPRGRNTGELFF; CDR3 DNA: TGTGCCAGCAGTCCCAGGGGGAGGAACACCGGGGAGCTGTTTTTT
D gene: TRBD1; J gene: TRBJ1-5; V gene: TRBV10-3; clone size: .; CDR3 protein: CAIAGQVNQPQHF; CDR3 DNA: TGTGCCATCGCGGGACAGGTTAATCAGCCCCAGCATTTT
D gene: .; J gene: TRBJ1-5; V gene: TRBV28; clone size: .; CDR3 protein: CASNGTLYNQPQHF; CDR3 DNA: TGTGCCAGCAACGGCACCCTCTACAATCAGCCCCAGCATTTT
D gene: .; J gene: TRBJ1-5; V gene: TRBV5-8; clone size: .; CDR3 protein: CASSSAPGRYSNQPQHF; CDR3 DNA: TGTGCCAGCAGCTCGGCCCCGGGCCGATATAGCAATCAGCCCCAGCATTTT
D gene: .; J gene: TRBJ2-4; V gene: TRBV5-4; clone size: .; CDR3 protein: CASSLGPIGAKNIQYF; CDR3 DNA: TGTGCCAGCAGCCTAGGACCGATCGGGGCCAAAAACATTCAGTACTTC
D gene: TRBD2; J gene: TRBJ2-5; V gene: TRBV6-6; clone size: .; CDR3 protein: CASSYEASGRQETQYF; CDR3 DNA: TGTGCCAGCAGTTACGAAGCTAGCGGGAGACAAGAGACCCAGTACTTC
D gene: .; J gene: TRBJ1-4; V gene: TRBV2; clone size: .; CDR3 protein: CASSLGEKLFF; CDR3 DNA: TGTGCCAGCAGTCTCGGTGAAAAACTGTTTTTT
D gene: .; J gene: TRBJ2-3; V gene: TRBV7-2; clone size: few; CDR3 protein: CASSPPGQDTQYF; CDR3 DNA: TGTGCCAGCAGCCCTCCAGGTCAGGATACGCAGTATTTT